The present T cell receptor beta chain was sequenced within a study of read filtering for tumor transcriptome and immune sequencing. Study-wide background: Patients were 17 to 20 male and about 14 female, mean age 65.9 years, range about 47 to 80.

Molecular barcoded adaptors covering alpha/delta and beta/gamma chains were used on roughly 400 ng RNA. TCRdb re-derived calls from the reads in MiXCR, one entry per CDR3 protein. The sample yields about 86,000 distinct CDR3 sequences, roughly 12% seen once. Only a few counts were recorded for this clonotype. What it recognizes is unknown. This CDR3 has 15 residues. CDR1 and CDR2 (germline): SGHVS, FQNEAQ. Trimming stripped 0 bases from V and 1 base from J, with 9 bases between. Points from the study as a whole: Single-read clonotypes: about 81.9% of IR-seq clonotypes (about 4% of reads), around three quarters of RNA-seq clonotypes (44.6% of reads). Correlation between methods rose after single-read clonotypes were removed.

Sequencing was done on a sample of a population of CD138-negative cells sorted from bone marrow. The V and J genes are TRBV7-8 and TRBJ1-1, with D possibly matching TRBD1 (5 bases). The receptor was derived from a donor over 35 with multiple myeloma. CDR3 in DNA: TGTGCCAGCAGCTTAGCAGGGACGGCGAACACTGAAGCTTTCTTT. It encodes CASSLAGTANTEAFF.